This paragraph reports one TCR beta chain. This receptor's antigen is unknown. No quality values exist for individual bases; no much larger clone is one base distant. Taken from the germline V gene, the CDR1 and CDR2 loops are SGDLS and YYNGEE. Trimming leaves V shorter by 0 bases and J shorter by 5 bases, with the junction holding 7 bases beyond the gene matches. The CDR3 sequence holds 15 residues, the cysteine and phenylalanine included. Here the CDR3 DNA is all that survives: 45 bases in frame from base 1. This specimen comes from a study of cytomegalovirus exposure and HLA in healthy donors (dated by TCRdb to 2015 to 2018). Concerning the study at large: A later analysis indicated that the 120 or so validation repertoires were generated on the platform also employed for the 720 or so repertoires of the first cohort. The study aimed to test whether signatures of past pathogen exposure could be identified by cataloging public T cell receptors. Besides the first cohort of under 700 subjects, a separate validation cohort made up of 120 different subjects was used. To predict cytomegalovirus infection status, the study brought together high-throughput TCR immunosequencing, statistical association of individual TCRs with disease status, and machine learning.

The donors were included in the validation cohort of some 110 subjects, a group kept apart from the roughly 690-subject first cohort. Study-wide conclusions, independent of this receptor: In vitro tests confirmed that a few of the cytomegalovirus-associated TCR beta chains recognize cytomegalovirus antigens. A later analysis lacked HLA typing for the validation cohort, so it scored co-occurrence in that cohort across all 110 or so repertoires. The authors suggested that the approach could potentially be generalized to other disease states and immunological phenotypes. In the study, approximately 160 TCR beta chains were listed as associated with cytomegalovirus. While some public TCRs were present in many individuals, most TCR sequences turned up only very rarely across donors. The classifier was reported to diagnose cytomegalovirus status with high specificity and sensitivity in both the original and validation cohorts. Of the cluster scores, roughly 93% were above 0 in a later analysis, which found that TCRs clustered in the first cohort also tended to co-occur in the 120 validation repertoires.

The method was the immunoSEQ multiplex PCR assay. Processing in the source paper ran as follows. A statistical classification framework was developed to diagnose cytomegalovirus status using the catalog of TCR beta chain sequences. Imported from immuneACCESS, the table was reduced by TCRdb to in-frame sequences with V and J called. These copies leave out some clones; in studies compared against another copy, an unresolved V gene accounts for under half, and the cause of the remainder is not known. V and J calls and clone size follow that table, whereas D and trimming were derived from the DNA. The sample has around 190,000 clones on record, 85% of them singletons. The ten biggest clones cover about 17% of the sample.

The sequence joins TRBV9 to TRBJ2-7; 8 nucleotides in the junction match TRBD1. The source material was PBMCs. The sequence came from a man aged 18-30 years in good health and CMV-seropositive. CDR3 region: CASSVAGQGSHEQYF. In nucleotides, the sequence is TGTGCCAGCAGCGTAGCCGGACAGGGTTCCCACGAGCAGTACTTC.